This T cell receptor (beta chain) was recorded in a study of cytomegalovirus exposure and HLA in healthy donors. General study points: Cytomegalovirus association was listed for about 170 TCR beta chains. A later analysis reported that several of the most significant clusters appeared to be linked to common viral pathogens, among them Epstein-Barr virus.

Researchers ran the PCR with 60 Vbeta and 13 Jbeta primers. The protocol was immunoSEQ multiplex PCR, while the TCRdb copy is restricted to in-frame clones and leaves out a portion. The sample includes 130,000 to 150,000 clones, about 76% of them seen just once. The CDR3 has 14 amino acids. CDR1 is SQVTM and CDR2 is ANQGSEA in the germline V gene. Trimming left V 2 bases short and J 3 bases short, with 11 bases between. Comments on this clone: Its antigen is unidentified.

The receptor was derived from a man aged 18-30 years in good health and CMV-seronegative. Sequencing used PBMCs. The chain recombines TRBV29-1 with TRBJ1-3; possibly TRBD1 for D (6 bases). The CDR3 sequence is CSVETGSYGNTIYF. As DNA, the CDR3 is TGCAGCGTTGAAACAGGGTCATATGGAAACACCATATATTTT.